This T cell receptor beta chain was captured in a study of metastatic and nonmetastatic thyroid tumors. The wider study: Peripheral blood and tumor or nodule samples from malignant and benign thyroid patients were compared.

In germline, CDR1 is MGHRA, CDR2 YSYEKL. This CDR3 has 16 amino acids. V lost 4 bases and J 3 bases, leaving 18 bases between the germline ends. This clone was detected only a few times. The target antigen is unknown. Authors' methods: It was from CDR3 differences across clinicopathological groups that a distant-metastasis classifier for papillary thyroid cancer was built. TCRdb re-clonotyped the PCR reads via MiXCR. These V and J calls derive from TCRdb rather than the authors' analysis. The top ten hold around 15% of the sample, which has about 33,000 clones, 10% to 13% seen once. Treatment of any kind had been given to no patient before thyroid surgery. The study, taken as a whole, reports: The reported finding was significantly higher TCR beta diversity in malignant thyroid tumors relative to benign nodules, in blood and tumor.

This sequence originates from a female donor with papillary thyroid cancer or a benign thyroid nodule (not recorded which). Some clones in this sample may be carry-over from other donors' samples. J is TRBJ1-1 and V is TRBV4-1; D gene uncertain. Sequenced sample: blood. As DNA, the CDR3 is TGCGCCAGCAGCCCTCCGAGGATCGCCACGTACACTGAAGCTTTCTTT. Amino acids: CASSPPRIATYTEAFF.